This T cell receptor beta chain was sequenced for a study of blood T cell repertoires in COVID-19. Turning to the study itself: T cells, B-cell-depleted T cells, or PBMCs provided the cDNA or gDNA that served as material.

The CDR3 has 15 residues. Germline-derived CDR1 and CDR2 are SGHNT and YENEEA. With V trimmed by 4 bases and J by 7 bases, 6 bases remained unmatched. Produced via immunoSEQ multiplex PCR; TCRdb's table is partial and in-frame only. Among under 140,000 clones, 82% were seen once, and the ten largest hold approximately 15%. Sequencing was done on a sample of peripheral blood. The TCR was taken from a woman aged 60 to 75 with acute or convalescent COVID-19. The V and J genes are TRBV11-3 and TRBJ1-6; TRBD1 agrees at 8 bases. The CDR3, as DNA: TGTGCCAGCAGCTCCAGACAGGGGACCAATTCACCCCTCCACTTT. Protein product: CASSSRQGTNSPLHF.